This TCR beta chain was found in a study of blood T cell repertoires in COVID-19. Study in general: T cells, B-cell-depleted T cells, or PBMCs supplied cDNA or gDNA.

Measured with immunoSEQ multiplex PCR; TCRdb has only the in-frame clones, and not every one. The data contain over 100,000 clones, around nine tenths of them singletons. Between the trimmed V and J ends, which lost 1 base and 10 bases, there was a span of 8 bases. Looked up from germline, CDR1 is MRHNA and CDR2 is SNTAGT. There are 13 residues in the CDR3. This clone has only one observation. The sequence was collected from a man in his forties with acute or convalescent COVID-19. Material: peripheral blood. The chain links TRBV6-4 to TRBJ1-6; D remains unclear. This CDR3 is CASSDLGGSPLHF. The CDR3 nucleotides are TGTGCCAGCAGTGACTTAGGAGGCTCACCCCTCCACTTT.